This T cell receptor (beta chain) was found in a study of shared clonotypes between healthy human individuals. The investigators split CD4+ cells into a CD45RA+ naive subset and a CD45RA-negative memory subset. Findings of the study overall: An anticipated effect of sequencing depth on clonotype sharing among donors was recognized. Rarefaction indicated that sorted-subset sequencing remained incomplete although depth was large.

The CDR3 spans 15 residues. After removal of 1 base from V and 4 bases from J, the junction contained 1 base not matched to a gene. The germline CDR1 and CDR2 sequences are MNHNY and SVGAGI (reference sequence). A note on this clone: The antigen remains undetermined.

Here immunoSEQ multiplex PCR was the method, and the copy in TCRdb shows in-frame clones only, minus some. The sample includes 850,000 to 1,200,000 clones, around 74% seen only once; the top ten take about 1.5%. This clonotype originated in a man aged 18 to 29 in good health. This rearrangement joins TRBV6-6 to TRBJ1-3, with TRBD1 identical over 10 bases. Sequencing was done on a sample of memory CD4+ T cells sorted from blood. Subset given: CD45RA-negative fraction. The CDR3 sequence is CASSYLDRGGNTIYF. CDR3 bases: TGTGCCAGCAGTTACTTGGACAGGGGGGGAAACACCATATATTTT.